This T cell receptor (beta chain) is drawn from a study of CD8 T cells in ankylosing spondylitis. This CDR3 region has 15 residues. J lost 4 bases, V lost 2 bases, and 4 bases had no gene match. In this sample, this clonotype turned up many times. TCRdb passed the 5' RACE reads through MiXCR, listing each CDR3 protein once. This sample carries some 63,000 distinct CDR3 sequences, around 6.4% of them seen once, and the ten largest clones take around 4.5%. This receptor was taken from a male donor with ankylosing spondylitis. The sequencing input was synovial fluid, either unsorted or a sorted T cell fraction (not recorded which). V usage is TRBV12-3 or TRBV12-4 and J usage is TRBJ1-3; 8 bases agree with TRBD1. In nucleotides, the CDR3 is TGTGCCAGCAGTTTACCCAGGGGGCTGGGAAACACCATATATTTT. Its protein product is CASSLPRGLGNTIYF.